This is a list of T cell receptor beta chains from one sample in a study of Graves' ophthalmopathy and Graves' hyperthyroidism. TCRdb re-derived calls from the multiplex PCR reads in MiXCR, one entry per CDR3 protein. The table records 300,000 to 350,000 distinct CDR3 sequences, 15% to 20% of them present only once. Sequencing used peripheral blood. These receptor sequences come from an adult man with Graves' ophthalmopathy. Both conserved end residues are part of each CDR3. The D gene is left open where the match is weak. Clone size, where shown, is once, few, many, or a class for clones that have expanded.

CDR3 DNA	CDR3 protein	J gene	V gene	D gene	clone size
TGTGCCAGCAAGGGTCCTAAAGGGACTAGCGGGGTGTACGAGCAGTACTTC	CASKGPKGTSGVYEQYF	TRBJ2-7	TRBV28	TRBD2	many
TGTGCCAGCAGTGAAATAGGGAACACTGAAGCTTTCTTT	CASSEIGNTEAFF	TRBJ1-1	TRBV6-1	NA	many
TGTGCCAGCAGATCAGACAGGGCCGGGGCCAACGTCCTGACTTTC	CASRSDRAGANVLTF	TRBJ2-6	TRBV27	TRBD1	many
TGTGCCAGCAGCGTGGGTAGCGGGAGTTACGAGCAGTACTTC	CASSVGSGSYEQYF	TRBJ2-7	TRBV6-2/TRBV6-3	TRBD2	many
TGTGCCAGCAGCTCCTGGGGACAGACCAACACTGAAGCTTTCTTT	CASSSWGQTNTEAFF	TRBJ1-1	TRBV11-2	TRBD1	many
TGTGCCAGCAGCTTGGCTGGAGGATCGGGCGCTCGGGAGACCCAGTACTTC	CASSLAGGSGARETQYF	TRBJ2-5	TRBV5-6	NA	many
TGTGCCAGCAGTGAAGCCCGGCTAGCGGGAGGGCCATTAGAGCAGTACTTC	CASSEARLAGGPLEQYF	TRBJ2-7	TRBV6-1	TRBD2	many
TGCGCCAGCAGCTCCGACGGGAGGTCTGGCTACACCTTC	CASSSDGRSGYTF	TRBJ1-2	TRBV5-1	NA	many
TGTGCCAGCAGAGGACAGGGCCAAAGTCGGGGCTACACCTTC	CASRGQGQSRGYTF	TRBJ1-2	TRBV25-1	TRBD1	many
TGTGCCTGGAGTACGCAGGCTGAGACCCAGTACTTC	CAWSTQAETQYF	TRBJ2-5	TRBV30	NA	many
TGTGCCAGCAGTGCGGACAGGGAGATGGAGACCCAGTACTTC	CASSADREMETQYF	TRBJ2-5	TRBV28	TRBD1	many
TGTGCCAGCAGCCCGGACAGGGGTTTTTCTGGAAACACCATATATTTT	CASSPDRGFSGNTIYF	TRBJ1-3	TRBV5-6	TRBD1	many
TGTGCCAGCAGTGAAGTTCCAGGGGGTTATGGCTACACCTTC	CASSEVPGGYGYTF	TRBJ1-2	TRBV6-1	TRBD1	many
TGTGCCAGCAGCTCCCCGGGGGGCTGGAACACCGGGGAGCTGTTTTTT	CASSSPGGWNTGELFF	TRBJ2-2	TRBV12-3/TRBV12-4	NA	many
TGTGCCAGCAGTTATCTGAGCTCCTACAATGAGCAGTTCTTC	CASSYLSSYNEQFF	TRBJ2-1	TRBV6-5	NA	NA
TGCAGTGCACCAACCATTAACTATGGCTACACCTTC	CSAPTINYGYTF	TRBJ1-2	TRBV20-1	NA	many
TGTGCCAGCAGCTCCCTGGACATACAAGAGACCCAGTACTTC	CASSSLDIQETQYF	TRBJ2-5	TRBV28	NA	many
TGCAGCGTTGAATTAGGGGGACAGGGAATCCACGAGCAGTACTTC	CSVELGGQGIHEQYF	TRBJ2-7	TRBV29-1	TRBD1	many
TGTGCCAGCAGCTTACCAGGGACCGGGGGGCTGTTTTTT	CASSLPGTGGLFF	TRBJ2-2	TRBV7-3	NA	NA
TGTGCCAGCAGCATACCACGGACTAGCGGGGGGGCTTGGCAGTACTTC	CASSIPRTSGGAWQYF	TRBJ2-7	TRBV11-2	TRBD2	many
TGCGCCAGCAGCTGGGAAGGGGGGACGGCTTTCTTT	CASSWEGGTAFF	TRBJ1-1	TRBV4-3	NA	many
TGCGCCAGCAGCCCGCGGACAAGAACCTACGAGCAGTACTTC	CASSPRTRTYEQYF	TRBJ2-7	TRBV5-1	NA	many
TGTGCCAGCAGTGACCCCGGGACAGGGCTCAATCAGCCCCAGCATTTT	CASSDPGTGLNQPQHF	TRBJ1-5	TRBV6-1	TRBD1	NA
TGCGCCAGCAGCTTGGCCGGGGGGGCGTTGTCCAACGCTGAAGCTTTCTTT	CASSLAGGALSNAEAFF	TRBJ1-1	TRBV5-1	NA	many
TGTGCCAGCAGCGATCCGGGACAGAACACCGGGGAGCTGTTTTTT	CASSDPGQNTGELFF	TRBJ2-2	TRBV5-6	NA	NA
TGTGCCAGCAATTATCGAGGGACTGAAGCTTGCTTT	CASNYRGTEACF	TRBJ1-1	TRBV6-2/TRBV6-3	NA	NA
TGTGCCAGCAGTTACTCTCGGGCAGAAAGCTATGGCTACACCTTC	CASSYSRAESYGYTF	TRBJ1-2	TRBV6-5	NA	many
TGTGCCAGCAGTCCCGGGACAGGGGGAAAGACCCAGTACTTC	CASSPGTGGKTQYF	TRBJ2-5	TRBV12-3/TRBV12-4	TRBD1	few
TGTGCCAGTACCCCTACCCGACAGGGCTATGGCTACACCTTC	CASTPTRQGYGYTF	TRBJ1-2	TRBV6-1	TRBD1	NA
TGTGTCACACTTGGACCAGGACCAACTGGTGTGAACACTGAAGCTTTCTTT	CVTLGPGPTGVNTEAFF	TRBJ1-1	TRBV19	NA	NA
TGTGCCAGCAGCTTCAGACCCGTGAACACTGAAGCTTTCTTT	CASSFRPVNTEAFF	TRBJ1-1	TRBV7-8	NA	NA
TGCGCCAGCAGCTTAGTGACGGGTCAGCCCCAGCATTTT	CASSLVTGQPQHF	TRBJ1-5	TRBV5-1	NA	many
TGCGCCAGCAGCCAAGATTGGGTACAGGCGGGTTTGGATCAGCCCCAGCATTTT	CASSQDWVQAGLDQPQHF	TRBJ1-5	TRBV4-3	NA	many
TGTGCCAGCAGCTTAAATTCGGGACAGAACCTTCCCGGGGAGCTGTTTTTT	CASSLNSGQNLPGELFF	TRBJ2-2	TRBV7-3	TRBD1	many
TGTGCCATCAGAACAGGACAGGGGGGAAACACCGGGGAGCTGTTTTTT	CAIRTGQGGNTGELFF	TRBJ2-2	TRBV10-3	TRBD1	NA
TGTGCCACCAAGGGGGCGGGGGGAAATCAGCCCCAGCATTTT	CATKGAGGNQPQHF	TRBJ1-5	TRBV24-1	TRBD1	many
TGTGCCTGGAGTTCAACGTGGTTGAGAGCTTTCTTT	CAWSSTWLRAFF	TRBJ1-1	TRBV30	NA	NA
TGTGCCAGCAGTTTCGGACAGGGGTACGGCTACACCTTC	CASSFGQGYGYTF	TRBJ1-2	TRBV5-1	TRBD1	many
TGTGCCACCGCGGGACAGTATAATTCACCCCTCCACTTT	CATAGQYNSPLHF	TRBJ1-6	TRBV12-3/TRBV12-4	TRBD1	many
TGCGCCAGCAGCTTACGTGACCAAACCGGGGAGCTGTTTTTT	CASSLRDQTGELFF	TRBJ2-2	TRBV5-1	NA	many
TGTGCCTTAACCGACCAGGGAGATACCCACGAGCAGTACTTC	CALTDQGDTHEQYF	TRBJ2-7	TRBV30	NA	many
TGTGCCAGCAGTTTAATACAGGGCGAGCAGTACTTC	CASSLIQGEQYF	TRBJ2-7	TRBV27	NA	many
TGTGCCAGCAGCCCAACAGGGGAGGGGAGCGGAGAGCAGTACTTC	CASSPTGEGSGEQYF	TRBJ2-7	TRBV3-1	NA	many
TGTGCCAGCAGCCGACAGGGACTACTCGAGCAGTACTTC	CASSRQGLLEQYF	TRBJ2-7	TRBV7-2	NA	NA
TGCAGTGCTAGCGGGGGACAGGGGGCTTGGAATCAGCCCCAGCATTTT	CSASGGQGAWNQPQHF	TRBJ1-5	TRBV20-1	TRBD1	many
TGTGCCAGCAGCAAAGGTCCCTCTGGCGCCGGGGAGCTGTTTTTT	CASSKGPSGAGELFF	TRBJ2-2	TRBV7-2	NA	many
TGTGCCAGCAGTGATAAGGGGAGTTCAGGGCAGCCCCAGCATTTT	CASSDKGSSGQPQHF	TRBJ1-5	TRBV6-1	NA	many
TGTGCCAGCATGCGACAGGGAAATCAGCCCCAGCATTTT	CASMRQGNQPQHF	TRBJ1-5	TRBV2	TRBD1	many
TGTGCCAGCAGTTCAAGAGGGGTCGGTTACGAGCAGTACTTC	CASSSRGVGYEQYF	TRBJ2-7	TRBV6-5	NA	many
TGTGCCAGCAGCCCTCGGCCAGGGGGCAATTCACCCCTCCACTTT	CASSPRPGGNSPLHF	TRBJ1-6	TRBV7-2	TRBD1	many
TGTGCCAGCAGCCCAAACCAGGGGGCCGTCGGTGGCTACACCTTC	CASSPNQGAVGGYTF	TRBJ1-2	TRBV5-4	TRBD1	many
TGCGCCAGCAGCCTGGCGAGGACAGGGGCTGCAGCTTTCTTT	CASSLARTGAAAFF	TRBJ1-1	TRBV5-1	TRBD1	many
TGTGCCAGCAGCAAGGGGACAGGGCTACCTGGGGCCAACGTCCTGACTTTC	CASSKGTGLPGANVLTF	TRBJ2-6	TRBV11-1	TRBD1	many
TGCAGTGCAGGAAGGCGAGGGAACACTGAAGCTTTCTTT	CSAGRRGNTEAFF	TRBJ1-1	TRBV20-1	NA	few
TGCAGTGCTAGAGTGACAGGGAACGGTCAGCCCCAGCATTTT	CSARVTGNGQPQHF	TRBJ1-5	TRBV20-1	TRBD1	many
TGTGCCAGCAGTTTAGCGGCCGGGGAGGAAGAGACCCAGTACTTC	CASSLAAGEEETQYF	TRBJ2-5	TRBV12-3/TRBV12-4	NA	many